This T cell receptor (beta chain) originates from a study of blood T cell repertoires in COVID-19. Study details: COVID-19 samples from acute and convalescent phases originated in the United States, Italy and Spain. The cDNA or gDNA used as material had been derived from T cells, B-cell-depleted T cells, or PBMCs.

Authors' processing steps: Amplification of reference gene primers was used by the study to estimate nucleated cell counts. Profiled with immunoSEQ multiplex PCR; TCRdb holds only in-frame clones, not every one. For V, J and clone size, that table is used; D and trimming come from the DNA. This sample carries over 50,000 clones, around 86% of them seen once, and the ten largest clones take approximately 7.8%. V dropped 1 base and J dropped 1; count of bases not matched to a gene: 7. Germline values: CDR1 SGHVS, CDR2 FQNEAQ. This CDR3 spans 16 amino acids. This receptor was identified in a man between 45 and 60 years old with active COVID-19. The source material was peripheral blood. This rearrangement joins TRBV7-8 to TRBJ2-7; 7 positions match TRBD2. CDR3 in amino acids: CASSLELAGPSYEQYF. The CDR3 coding sequence is TGTGCCAGCAGCTTAGAGTTAGCGGGCCCATCCTACGAGCAGTACTTC.